The entry below describes one T cell receptor beta chain. The CDR3 loop spans 15 amino acids. CDR1 LGHDT and CDR2 YNNKEL come from the germline V gene (reference sequence). Between the trimmed V and J ends, which lost 2 bases and 7 bases, there was a span of 14 bases. The source of the sample is a study of blood T cell repertoires in COVID-19. Across the study: PBMCs, B-cell-depleted T cells, or T cells provided the cDNA or gDNA that made up the material.

As handled by the study authors: Estimation of nucleated cell counts was performed using reference gene primer amplification. Assay used: immunoSEQ multiplex PCR; TCRdb lists only in-frame clones, some missing. That table gives V, J and clone size, and the DNA gave D and trimming. The sample lists fewer than 90,000 clones, 88% occurring once. The sequenced sample was peripheral blood. This chain joins TRBV3-1 (or the pseudogene TRBV3-2) and TRBJ1-4; D is perhaps TRBD1 (5 bases). This receptor was identified in a man in his 70s with acute or convalescent COVID-19. CDR3 DNA sequence: TGTGCCAGCAGCCAATCAGGGCGAGATGGTGAAAAACTGTTTTTT. This codes for CASSQSGRDGEKLFF.